The rows below give T cell receptor beta chains drawn from one sample of a study of T cell responses to AZD1222 COVID-19 vaccine. Clones were sequenced by immunoSEQ multiplex PCR, and TCRdb holds only the in-frame ones, with some missing. The data show roughly 160,000 clones, with about 92% seen just once and about 4% held by the top ten. This sample comprised peripheral blood, obtained on day 0 of MenACWY control vaccination. These receptor sequences come from an adult in good health. Both conserved end residues are part of each CDR3. Fields, in order: V gene, J gene, clone size, D gene, CDR3 protein, CDR3 DNA. A D gene is named only where the DNA matches it firmly. Expanded clones are given a class, and other clones once, few, many or no size at all.

v_gene: TRBV6-1; j_gene: TRBJ1-2; abundance: -; d_gene: -; CDR3aa: CASSEAGGVKDYGYTF; CDR3nt: TGTGCCAGCAGTGAAGCGGGCGGCGTTAAGGACTATGGCTACACCTTC
v_gene: TRBV11-2; j_gene: TRBJ2-2; abundance: -; d_gene: TRBD2; CDR3aa: CASRGTSLTGELFF; CDR3nt: TGTGCCAGCAGGGGGACTAGCCTCACCGGGGAGCTGTTTTTT
v_gene: TRBV28; j_gene: TRBJ1-4; abundance: -; d_gene: -; CDR3aa: CASTKSAVNEKLFF; CDR3nt: TGTGCCAGCACCAAATCGGCGGTTAATGAAAAACTGTTTTTT
v_gene: TRBV7-2; j_gene: TRBJ1-6; abundance: once; d_gene: -; CDR3aa: CASSLAGAHNSPLHF; CDR3nt: TGTGCCAGCAGCTTAGCAGGGGCCCATAATTCACCCCTCCACTTT
v_gene: TRBV9; j_gene: TRBJ2-3; abundance: once; d_gene: TRBD2; CDR3aa: CASSVGLAATDTQYF; CDR3nt: TGTGCCAGCAGCGTAGGGCTAGCGGCCACAGATACGCAGTATTTT
v_gene: TRBV30; j_gene: TRBJ1-1; abundance: -; d_gene: TRBD1; CDR3aa: CAWSPGQLNTEAFF; CDR3nt: TGTGCCTGGAGTCCGGGACAGCTGAACACTGAAGCTTTCTTT
v_gene: TRBV3-1/TRBV3-2; j_gene: TRBJ2-5; abundance: -; d_gene: -; CDR3aa: CASSQATSYPRETQYF; CDR3nt: TGTGCCAGCAGCCAGGCCACTAGCTATCCGAGAGAGACCCAGTACTTC
v_gene: TRBV19; j_gene: TRBJ1-2; abundance: -; d_gene: -; CDR3aa: CASSIRGGGSRYTF; CDR3nt: TGTGCCAGTAGTATCCGCGGAGGGGGATCTCGCTACACCTTC
v_gene: TRBV10-1; j_gene: TRBJ1-5; abundance: -; d_gene: -; CDR3aa: CASSVGREQPQHF; CDR3nt: TGCGCCAGCAGTGTAGGGCGAGAACAGCCCCAGCATTTT
v_gene: TRBV4-3; j_gene: TRBJ1-2; abundance: -; d_gene: -; CDR3aa: CASSQGTVREGYTF; CDR3nt: TGCGCCAGCAGCCAAGGCACGGTGCGGGAGGGCTACACCTTC
v_gene: TRBV18; j_gene: TRBJ2-5; abundance: -; d_gene: -; CDR3aa: CATLAGGGAGETQYF; CDR3nt: TGTGCCACCTTAGCAGGAGGGGGCGCGGGAGAGACCCAGTACTTC
v_gene: TRBV29-1; j_gene: TRBJ2-3; abundance: -; d_gene: -; CDR3aa: CSVGRQGSPPDTQYF; CDR3nt: TGCAGCGTTGGAAGGCAGGGGAGCCCCCCAGATACGCAGTATTTT
v_gene: TRBV7-2; j_gene: TRBJ2-7; abundance: -; d_gene: TRBD2; CDR3aa: CASSIGTSGATYEQYF; CDR3nt: TGTGCCAGCAGCATCGGGACTAGCGGGGCAACCTACGAGCAGTACTTC
v_gene: TRBV12-3/TRBV12-4; j_gene: TRBJ1-2; abundance: -; d_gene: -; CDR3aa: CASTEGGLGGYTF; CDR3nt: TGTGCCAGCACCGAGGGGGGGTTGGGAGGCTACACCTTC
v_gene: TRBV3-1/TRBV3-2; j_gene: TRBJ2-1; abundance: once; d_gene: TRBD2; CDR3aa: CASSRLREDEQFF; CDR3nt: TGTGCCAGCAGCCGACTACGGGAGGATGAGCAGTTCTTC
v_gene: TRBV6-2/TRBV6-3; j_gene: TRBJ1-1; abundance: -; d_gene: -; CDR3aa: CASSYILQFQSNTEAFF; CDR3nt: TGTGCCAGCAGTTACATTTTGCAGTTTCAGTCGAACACTGAAGCTTTCTTT
v_gene: TRBV2; j_gene: TRBJ1-3; abundance: -; d_gene: -; CDR3aa: CASRRGNTIYF; CDR3nt: TGTGCCAGCAGGCGAGGGAACACCATATATTTT
v_gene: TRBV7-2; j_gene: TRBJ1-6; abundance: -; d_gene: TRBD1; CDR3aa: CASSLETGASSPLHF; CDR3nt: TGTGCCAGCAGCTTAGAGACAGGGGCCAGTTCACCCCTCCACTTT
v_gene: TRBV5-1; j_gene: TRBJ1-2; abundance: once; d_gene: TRBD1; CDR3aa: CASSWGQGRANYGYTF; CDR3nt: TGCGCCAGCAGCTGGGGACAGGGCCGAGCTAACTATGGCTACACCTTC
v_gene: TRBV28; j_gene: TRBJ2-2; abundance: -; d_gene: TRBD2; CDR3aa: CASSHLRDYQGELFF; CDR3nt: TGTGCCAGCAGCCACCTCCGGGACTACCAAGGGGAGCTGTTTTTT
v_gene: TRBV7-8; j_gene: TRBJ2-7; abundance: -; d_gene: TRBD2; CDR3aa: CASSLVLAGDEQYF; CDR3nt: TGTGCCAGCAGCTTAGTGCTAGCGGGAGACGAGCAGTACTTC
v_gene: TRBV30; j_gene: TRBJ1-5; abundance: -; d_gene: -; CDR3aa: CAWSQGGNQPQHF; CDR3nt: TGTGCCTGGAGTCAGGGAGGAAATCAGCCCCAGCATTTT
v_gene: TRBV5-1; j_gene: TRBJ2-3; abundance: few; d_gene: TRBD2; CDR3aa: CASSFRGGLAGGDTQYF; CDR3nt: TGCGCCAGCAGCTTTAGGGGGGGACTAGCGGGTGGAGATACGCAGTATTTT
v_gene: TRBV13; j_gene: TRBJ2-1; abundance: -; d_gene: -; CDR3aa: CASSIGQSSYNEQFF; CDR3nt: TGTGCCAGCAGCATCGGGCAGAGCTCCTACAATGAGCAGTTCTTC
v_gene: TRBV12-3/TRBV12-4; j_gene: TRBJ1-2; abundance: -; d_gene: -; CDR3aa: CASSLTGSYGYTF; CDR3nt: TGTGCCAGCAGTTTGACAGGTTCCTATGGCTACACCTTC
v_gene: TRBV27; j_gene: TRBJ1-5; abundance: -; d_gene: TRBD1; CDR3aa: CASSKKRQGWEPQHF; CDR3nt: TGTGCCAGCAGTAAGAAAAGACAGGGGTGGGAGCCCCAGCATTTT
v_gene: TRBV7-6; j_gene: TRBJ2-5; abundance: -; d_gene: TRBD1; CDR3aa: CASSLDRGFATQYF; CDR3nt: TGTGCCAGCAGCTTGGACAGGGGATTCGCGACCCAGTACTTC
v_gene: TRBV12-5; j_gene: TRBJ2-4; abundance: -; d_gene: TRBD1; CDR3aa: CASGSGTGVGNIQYF; CDR3nt: TGTGCTAGTGGTTCGGGGACAGGGGTAGGGAACATTCAGTACTTC
v_gene: TRBV3-1/TRBV3-2; j_gene: TRBJ2-3; abundance: -; d_gene: -; CDR3aa: CASSQDSRAGRADTQYF; CDR3nt: TGTGCCAGCAGCCAAGATTCAAGGGCGGGGCGAGCAGATACGCAGTATTTT
v_gene: TRBV29-1; j_gene: TRBJ2-5; abundance: -; d_gene: -; CDR3aa: CSVRPQETQYF; CDR3nt: TGCAGCGTGCGGCCCCAAGAGACCCAGTACTTC
v_gene: TRBV9; j_gene: TRBJ1-2; abundance: -; d_gene: -; CDR3aa: CASSVDWAPYGYTF; CDR3nt: TGTGCCAGCAGCGTAGATTGGGCGCCCTATGGCTACACCTTC
v_gene: TRBV19; j_gene: TRBJ1-3; abundance: -; d_gene: -; CDR3aa: CASGYRDSSYTIYF; CDR3nt: TGTGCCAGTGGGTACAGGGATAGTAGTTACACCATATATTTT
v_gene: TRBV5-1; j_gene: TRBJ2-1; abundance: -; d_gene: TRBD2; CDR3aa: CASSLARTSGNNEQFF; CDR3nt: TGCGCCAGCAGCTTGGCACGGACTAGCGGAAACAATGAGCAGTTCTTC
v_gene: TRBV5-8; j_gene: TRBJ1-5; abundance: once; d_gene: TRBD1; CDR3aa: CASSFSPGQGNQPQHF; CDR3nt: TGTGCCAGCAGCTTCTCTCCTGGACAGGGAAATCAGCCCCAGCATTTT
v_gene: TRBV5-1; j_gene: TRBJ1-2; abundance: -; d_gene: -; CDR3aa: CASSTASYGYTF; CDR3nt: TGCGCCAGCAGCACCGCGAGCTATGGCTACACCTTC
v_gene: TRBV9; j_gene: TRBJ1-1; abundance: -; d_gene: TRBD1; CDR3aa: CASSAQGVSNTEAFF; CDR3nt: TGTGCCAGCAGCGCTCAGGGGGTGAGCAACACTGAAGCTTTCTTT
v_gene: TRBV3-1/TRBV3-2; j_gene: TRBJ2-2; abundance: -; d_gene: -; CDR3aa: CASSQAGGGELFF; CDR3nt: TGTGCCAGCAGCCAAGCGGGTGGCGGGGAGCTGTTTTTT
v_gene: TRBV28; j_gene: TRBJ1-3; abundance: -; d_gene: -; CDR3aa: CASSLRGLWGNTIYF; CDR3nt: TGTGCCAGCAGTCTCCGGGGCCTGTGGGGAAACACCATATATTTT
v_gene: TRBV4-1; j_gene: TRBJ1-1; abundance: -; d_gene: -; CDR3aa: CASSQVSGLGTEAFF; CDR3nt: TGCGCCAGCAGCCAAGTGAGCGGGTTGGGCACTGAAGCTTTCTTT
v_gene: TRBV11-2; j_gene: TRBJ2-7; abundance: -; d_gene: -; CDR3aa: CASRRMTSEQYF; CDR3nt: TGTGCCAGCAGAAGAATGACTAGCGAGCAGTACTTC
v_gene: TRBV23-1; j_gene: TRBJ1-2; abundance: -; d_gene: TRBD1; CDR3aa: CASRQDRVSNYGYTF; CDR3nt: TGCGCCAGCAGACAGGACAGGGTGTCTAACTATGGCTACACCTTC
v_gene: TRBV30; j_gene: TRBJ1-3; abundance: -; d_gene: -; CDR3aa: CAWTERTALTLGNTIYF; CDR3nt: TGTGCCTGGACGGAACGGACAGCCTTGACTCTGGGAAACACCATATATTTT
v_gene: TRBV5-1; j_gene: TRBJ2-7; abundance: -; d_gene: TRBD1; CDR3aa: CASREQGYEQYF; CDR3nt: TGCGCCAGCAGGGAACAGGGGTACGAGCAGTACTTC
v_gene: TRBV18; j_gene: TRBJ2-7; abundance: -; d_gene: -; CDR3aa: CASSPPESLREQYF; CDR3nt: TGTGCCAGCTCCCCCCCGGAAAGCCTACGAGAGCAGTACTTC
v_gene: TRBV18; j_gene: TRBJ2-1; abundance: -; d_gene: -; CDR3aa: CASSPPVGSYNEQFF; CDR3nt: TGTGCCAGCTCACCACCAGTGGGCTCCTACAATGAGCAGTTCTTC
v_gene: TRBV23-1; j_gene: TRBJ2-3; abundance: -; d_gene: TRBD1; CDR3aa: CASSQPSGGQGPLPGPDTQYF; CDR3nt: TGCGCCAGCAGTCAACCCTCCGGTGGACAGGGGCCTCTCCCGGGTCCAGATACGCAGTATTTT
v_gene: TRBV9; j_gene: TRBJ2-7; abundance: -; d_gene: -; CDR3aa: CASSKRGDTTSYEQYF; CDR3nt: TGTGCCAGCAGCAAACGGGGGGACACCACCTCCTACGAGCAGTACTTC
v_gene: TRBV3-1/TRBV3-2; j_gene: TRBJ1-1; abundance: -; d_gene: -; CDR3aa: CASSQNVGVTEAFF; CDR3nt: TGTGCCAGCAGCCAAAATGTCGGGGTCACTGAAGCTTTCTTT
v_gene: TRBV19; j_gene: TRBJ1-2; abundance: -; d_gene: -; CDR3aa: CASSTSGTSPNYGYTF; CDR3nt: TGTGCCAGTAGTACCTCCGGGACATCTCCTAACTATGGCTACACCTTC
v_gene: TRBV15; j_gene: TRBJ1-6; abundance: -; d_gene: -; CDR3aa: CATDEGSGVNSPLHF; CDR3nt: TGTGCCACCGACGAAGGGTCAGGAGTAAATTCACCCCTCCACTTT
v_gene: TRBV5-4; j_gene: TRBJ1-1; abundance: -; d_gene: -; CDR3aa: CASSSPRDTEAFF; CDR3nt: TGTGCCAGCAGCTCCCCCCGGGACACTGAAGCTTTCTTT
v_gene: TRBV6-5; j_gene: TRBJ2-1; abundance: -; d_gene: TRBD2; CDR3aa: CAIVGTSGVLEQFF; CDR3nt: TGTGCCATCGTGGGGACTAGCGGGGTTTTGGAGCAGTTCTTC
v_gene: TRBV6-2/TRBV6-3; j_gene: TRBJ2-5; abundance: -; d_gene: -; CDR3aa: CASSAPGTNDQTQYF; CDR3nt: TGTGCCAGCAGCGCCCCGGGGACCAACGATCAGACCCAGTACTTC
v_gene: TRBV20-1; j_gene: TRBJ1-1; abundance: -; d_gene: -; CDR3aa: CSAEGWTEAFF; CDR3nt: TGCAGTGCAGAGGGGTGGACTGAAGCTTTCTTT